This T cell receptor (beta chain) comes out of a study of T cell repertoires in cytomegalovirus infection. Looking at the study overall: CMV infection together with matching HLA type was indicated by public TCR beta signatures.

This clonotype was recorded many times. Antigen unknown. MiXCR was run by TCRdb on the reads, yielding one entry per CDR3 protein. The sample records around 330,000 distinct CDR3 sequences, under 20% being singletons. The CDR3 is made up of 13 amino acids. The V end lost 0 bases, the J end lost 4 bases, and 6 bases lay between the germline ends. Germline CDR1 reads SGHTA; CDR2 reads FQGNSA. Study results and limitations: Summed public TCR beta family frequency identified CMV carriers bearing the relevant HLA. Dominating the ex vivo response were HLA-C-restricted CMV-specific TCR beta clonotypes.

Sequenced sample: PBMCs. The chain carries TRBV7-2 and TRBJ1-1; D is unclear. This TCR came from a human donor in good health (CMV status not recorded). Some clones in this sample may be carry-over from other donors' samples. The CDR3 DNA reads as TGTGCCAGCAGCTTAGCGAGGGCCACTGAAGCTTTCTTT. Protein: CASSLARATEAFF.